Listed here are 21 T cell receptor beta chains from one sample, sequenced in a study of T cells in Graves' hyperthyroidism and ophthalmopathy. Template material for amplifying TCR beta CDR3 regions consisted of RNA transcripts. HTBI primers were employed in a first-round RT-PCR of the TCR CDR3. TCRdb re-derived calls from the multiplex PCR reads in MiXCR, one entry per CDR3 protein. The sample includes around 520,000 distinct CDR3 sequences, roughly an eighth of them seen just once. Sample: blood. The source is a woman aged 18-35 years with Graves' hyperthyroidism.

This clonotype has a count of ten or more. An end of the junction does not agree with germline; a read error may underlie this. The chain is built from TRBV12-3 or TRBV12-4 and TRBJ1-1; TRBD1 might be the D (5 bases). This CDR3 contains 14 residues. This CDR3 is CASSLGDLNTEALF. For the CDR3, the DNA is TGTGCCAGCAGTTTGGGGGATCTGAACACTGAAGCTCTCTTT.

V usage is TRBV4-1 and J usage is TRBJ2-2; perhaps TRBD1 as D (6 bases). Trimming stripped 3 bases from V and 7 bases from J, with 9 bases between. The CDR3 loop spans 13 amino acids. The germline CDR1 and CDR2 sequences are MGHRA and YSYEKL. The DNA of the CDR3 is TGCGCCAGCAGCCATGCCAGGGGCGGGGAGCTGTTTTTT. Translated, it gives CASSHARGGELFF.

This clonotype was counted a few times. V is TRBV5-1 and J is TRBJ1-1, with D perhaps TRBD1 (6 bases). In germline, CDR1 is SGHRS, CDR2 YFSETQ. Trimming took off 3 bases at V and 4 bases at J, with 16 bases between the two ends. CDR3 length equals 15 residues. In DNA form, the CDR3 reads TGCGCCAGCAGCTCCAACAGGGTGGGTGGCACTGAAGCTTTCTTT. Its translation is CASSSNRVGGTEAFF.

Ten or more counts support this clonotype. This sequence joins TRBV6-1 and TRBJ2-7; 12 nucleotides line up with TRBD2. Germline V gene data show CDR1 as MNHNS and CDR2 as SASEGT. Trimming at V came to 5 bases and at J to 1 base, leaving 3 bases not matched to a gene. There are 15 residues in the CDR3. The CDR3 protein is CASSRTSGKSYEQYF. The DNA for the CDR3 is TGTGCCAGCAGTAGGACTAGCGGGAAGTCCTACGAGCAGTACTTC.

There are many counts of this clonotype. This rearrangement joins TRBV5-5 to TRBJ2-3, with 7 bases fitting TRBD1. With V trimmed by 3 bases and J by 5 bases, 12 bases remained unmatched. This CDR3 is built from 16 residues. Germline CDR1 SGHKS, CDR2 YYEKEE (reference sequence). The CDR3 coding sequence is TGTGCCAGCAGCTCGTTTATAGGACAGGTTGGAGATACGCAGTATTTT. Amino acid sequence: CASSSFIGQVGDTQYF.

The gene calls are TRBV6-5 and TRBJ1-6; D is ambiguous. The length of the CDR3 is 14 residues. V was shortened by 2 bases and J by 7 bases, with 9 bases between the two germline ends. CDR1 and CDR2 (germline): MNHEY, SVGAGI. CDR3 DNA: TGTGCCAGCAGTTACGCCGGGGAGAATTCACCCCTCCACTTT. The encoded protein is CASSYAGENSPLHF.

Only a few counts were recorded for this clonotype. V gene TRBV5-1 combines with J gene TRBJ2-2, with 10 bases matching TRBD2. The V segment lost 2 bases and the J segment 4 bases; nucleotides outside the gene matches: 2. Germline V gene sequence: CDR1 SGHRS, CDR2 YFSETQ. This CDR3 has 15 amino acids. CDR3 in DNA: TGCGCCAGCAGCTTCGTAGCGGGAGGCACCGGGGAGCTGTTTTTT. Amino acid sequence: CASSFVAGGTGELFF.

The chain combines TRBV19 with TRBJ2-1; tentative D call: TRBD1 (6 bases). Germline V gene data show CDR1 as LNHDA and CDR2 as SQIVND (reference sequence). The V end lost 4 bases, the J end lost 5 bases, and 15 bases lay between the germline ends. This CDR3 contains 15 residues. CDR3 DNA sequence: TGTGCCAGTAGTACAGGGGCAAGCCCTAACAATGAGCAGTTCTTC. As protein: CASSTGASPNNEQFF.

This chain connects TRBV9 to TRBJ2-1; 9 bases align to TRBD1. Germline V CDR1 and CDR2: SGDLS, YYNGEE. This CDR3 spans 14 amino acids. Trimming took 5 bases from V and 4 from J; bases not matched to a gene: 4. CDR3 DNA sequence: TGTGCCAGCAGGGGACAGGGTGGATACAATGAGCAGTTCTTC. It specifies CASRGQGGYNEQFF.

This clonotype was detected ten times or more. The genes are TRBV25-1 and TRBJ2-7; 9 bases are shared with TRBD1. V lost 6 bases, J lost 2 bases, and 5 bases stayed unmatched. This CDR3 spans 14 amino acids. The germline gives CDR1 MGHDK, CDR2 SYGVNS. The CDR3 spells CASRGTGRTYEQYF. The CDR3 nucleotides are TGTGCCAGCAGAGGGACAGGGAGGACCTACGAGCAGTACTTC.

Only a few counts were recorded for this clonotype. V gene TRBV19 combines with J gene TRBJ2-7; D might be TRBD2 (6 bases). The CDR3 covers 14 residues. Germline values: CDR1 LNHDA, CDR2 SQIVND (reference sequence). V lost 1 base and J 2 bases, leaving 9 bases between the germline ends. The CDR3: CASSIGTNAYEQYF. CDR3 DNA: TGTGCCAGTAGTATAGGGACTAACGCCTACGAGCAGTACTTC.

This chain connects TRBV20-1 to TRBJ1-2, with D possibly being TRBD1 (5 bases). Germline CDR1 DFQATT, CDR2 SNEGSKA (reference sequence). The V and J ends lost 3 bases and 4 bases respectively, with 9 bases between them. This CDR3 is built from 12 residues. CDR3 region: CSARGGIYGYTF. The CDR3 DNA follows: TGCAGTGCTAGGGGGGGGATCTATGGCTACACCTTC.

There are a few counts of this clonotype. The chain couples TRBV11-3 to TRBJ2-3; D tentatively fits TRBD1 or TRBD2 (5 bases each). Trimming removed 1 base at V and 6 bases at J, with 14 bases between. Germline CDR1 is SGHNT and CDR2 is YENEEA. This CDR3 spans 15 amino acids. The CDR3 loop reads CASSLGGLGEDTQYF. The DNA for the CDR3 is TGTGCCAGCAGCTTAGGAGGTTTAGGGGAGGATACGCAGTATTTT.

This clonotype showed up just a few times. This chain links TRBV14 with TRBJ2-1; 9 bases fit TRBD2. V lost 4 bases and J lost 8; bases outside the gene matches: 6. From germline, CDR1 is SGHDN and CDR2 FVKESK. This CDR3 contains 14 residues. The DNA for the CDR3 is TGTGCCAGCAGCCGATTAGGCGGGGGGGATGAGCAGTTCTTC. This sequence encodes CASSRLGGGDEQFF.

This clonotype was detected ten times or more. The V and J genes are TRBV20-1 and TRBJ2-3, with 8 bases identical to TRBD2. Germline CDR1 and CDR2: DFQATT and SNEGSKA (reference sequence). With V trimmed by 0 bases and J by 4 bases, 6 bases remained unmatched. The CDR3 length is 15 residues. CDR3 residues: CSARDQAGVSDTQYF. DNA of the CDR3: TGCAGTGCTAGAGATCAAGCGGGAGTCTCAGATACGCAGTATTTT.

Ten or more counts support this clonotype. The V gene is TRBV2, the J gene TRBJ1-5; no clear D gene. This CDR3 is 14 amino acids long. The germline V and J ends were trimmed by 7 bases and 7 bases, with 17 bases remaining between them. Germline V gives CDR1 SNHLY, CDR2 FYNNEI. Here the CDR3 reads CASMVEGKAQPQHF. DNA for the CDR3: TGTGCCAGCATGGTAGAAGGAAAGGCCCAGCCCCAGCATTTT.

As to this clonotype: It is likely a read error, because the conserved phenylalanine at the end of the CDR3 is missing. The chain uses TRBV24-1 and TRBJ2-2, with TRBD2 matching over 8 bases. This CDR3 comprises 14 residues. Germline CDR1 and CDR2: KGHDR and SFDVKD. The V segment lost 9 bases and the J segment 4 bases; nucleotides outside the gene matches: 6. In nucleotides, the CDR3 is TGTGCCACCGGGGGACTAGTGGCCACCGGGGAGCTGTTTTCT. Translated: CATGGLVATGELFS.

The CDR3 DNA sequence: TGTGCCAGCAGCCAAGATAGTGGAGTGACCTACAATGAGCAGTTCTTC. Its translation: CASSQDSGVTYNEQFF. This chain connects TRBV3-1 to TRBJ2-1; no reliable D call. This CDR3 comprises 16 residues. The germline V gene encodes CDR1 LGHDT and CDR2 YNNKEL (reference sequence). Trimming pared 0 bases from V and 2 bases from J, leaving 11 bases between.

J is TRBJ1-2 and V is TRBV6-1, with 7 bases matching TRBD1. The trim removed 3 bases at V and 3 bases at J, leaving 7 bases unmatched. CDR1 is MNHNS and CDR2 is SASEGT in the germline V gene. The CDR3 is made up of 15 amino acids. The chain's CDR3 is CASSDQGGAYYGYTF. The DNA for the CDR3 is TGTGCCAGCAGTGACCAGGGGGGGGCTTACTATGGCTACACCTTC.

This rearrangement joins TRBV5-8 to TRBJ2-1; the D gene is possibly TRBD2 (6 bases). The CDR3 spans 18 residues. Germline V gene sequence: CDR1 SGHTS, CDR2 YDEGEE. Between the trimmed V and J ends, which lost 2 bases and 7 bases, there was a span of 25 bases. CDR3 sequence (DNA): TGTGCCAGCAGCTTTTCGTACGGGGGAGCCACTAATCTTAATGAGCAGTTCTTC. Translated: CASSFSYGGATNLNEQFF. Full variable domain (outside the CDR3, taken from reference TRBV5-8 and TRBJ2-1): EAGVTQSPTHLIKTRGQQATLRCSPISGHTSVYWYQQALGLGLQFLLWYDEGEERNRGNFPPRFSGRQFPNYSSELNVNALELEDSALYLCASSFSYGGATNLNEQFFGPGTRLTVL.

The CDR3 DNA reads TGCGCCAGTTTTTGGACAGGGAAAGGGAACACTGAAGCTTTCTTT. Translated, it gives CASFWTGKGNTEAFF. This sequence joins TRBV10-2 and TRBJ1-1, with TRBD1 matching 8 bases. Germline CDR1 WSHSY, CDR2 SAAADI. V shed 9 bases and J 1 base; nucleotides not matched to a gene: 10. CDR3 length: 15 amino acids.